This T cell receptor beta chain was recorded in a study of T cells expressing NK-cell markers. This CDR3 has 14 residues. In germline, CDR1 is DFQATT, CDR2 SNEGSKA (reference sequence). TCRdb reprocessed the 5' RACE reads and keeps a single row for each CDR3 protein, giving no DNA. The sample holds 550,000 or so distinct CDR3 sequences. This TCR was recovered from a man younger than 30 in good health. The sequenced material came from blood T cells: a sorted CD56 or NKG2C T cell subset, CD4+ or CD8+ T cells, or bulk PBMC T cells (not recorded which). The V and J genes are TRBV20-1 and TRBJ2-5; TCRdb calls TRBD2, which cannot be checked without DNA. CDR3 sequence reads: CSATTSGRLETQYF.